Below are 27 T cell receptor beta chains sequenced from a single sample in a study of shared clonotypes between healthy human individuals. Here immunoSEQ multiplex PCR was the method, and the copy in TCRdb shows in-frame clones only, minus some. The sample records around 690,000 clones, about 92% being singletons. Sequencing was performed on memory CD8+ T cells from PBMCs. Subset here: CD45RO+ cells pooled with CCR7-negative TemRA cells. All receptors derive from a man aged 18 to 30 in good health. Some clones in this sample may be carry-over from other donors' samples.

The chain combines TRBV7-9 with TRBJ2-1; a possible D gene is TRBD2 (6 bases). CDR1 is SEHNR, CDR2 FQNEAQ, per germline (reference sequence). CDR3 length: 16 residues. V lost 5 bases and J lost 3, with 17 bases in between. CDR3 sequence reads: CASSPPGGRDYNEQFF. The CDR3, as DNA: TGTGCCAGCAGCCCTCCGGGCGGGCGGGACTACAATGAGCAGTTCTTC. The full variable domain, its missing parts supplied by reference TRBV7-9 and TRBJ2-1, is DTGVSQNPRHKITKRGQNVTFRCDPISEHNRLYWYRQTLGQGPEFLTYFQNEAQLEKSRLLSDRFSAERPKGSFSTLEIQRTEQGDSAMYLCASSPPGGRDYNEQFFGPGTRLTVL.

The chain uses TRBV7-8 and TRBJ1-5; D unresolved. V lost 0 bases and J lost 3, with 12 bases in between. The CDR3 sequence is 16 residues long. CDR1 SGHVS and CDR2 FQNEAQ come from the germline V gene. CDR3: CASSLAAGGHNQPQHF. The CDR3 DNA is TGTGCCAGCAGCTTAGCGGCGGGAGGGCACAATCAGCCCCAGCATTTT.

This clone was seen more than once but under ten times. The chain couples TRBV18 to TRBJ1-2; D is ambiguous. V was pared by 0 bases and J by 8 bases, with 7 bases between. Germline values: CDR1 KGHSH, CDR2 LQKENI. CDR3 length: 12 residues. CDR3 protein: CASSPPQAGYTF. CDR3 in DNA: TGTGCCAGCTCACCACCGCAGGCGGGCTACACCTTC.

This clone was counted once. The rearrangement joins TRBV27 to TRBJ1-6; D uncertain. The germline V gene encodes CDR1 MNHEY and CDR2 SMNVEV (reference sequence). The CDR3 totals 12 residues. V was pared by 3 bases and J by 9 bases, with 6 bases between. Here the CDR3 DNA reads TGTGCCAGCAGTTTTAAAGGTTCACCCCTCCACTTT. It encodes CASSFKGSPLHF.

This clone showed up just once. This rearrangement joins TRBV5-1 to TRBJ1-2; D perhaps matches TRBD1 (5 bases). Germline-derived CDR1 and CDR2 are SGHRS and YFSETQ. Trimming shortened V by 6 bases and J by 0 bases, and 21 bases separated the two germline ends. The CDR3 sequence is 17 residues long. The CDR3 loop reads CASTDTGAVKANYGYTF. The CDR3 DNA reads TGCGCCAGCACGGACACAGGAGCTGTAAAAGCTAACTATGGCTACACCTTC. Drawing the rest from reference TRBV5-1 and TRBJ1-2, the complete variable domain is KAGVTQTPRYLIKTRGQQVTLSCSPISGHRSVSWYQQTPGQGLQFLFEYFSETQRNKGNFPGRFSGRQFSNSRSEMNVSTLELGDSALYLCASTDTGAVKANYGYTFGSGTRLTVV.

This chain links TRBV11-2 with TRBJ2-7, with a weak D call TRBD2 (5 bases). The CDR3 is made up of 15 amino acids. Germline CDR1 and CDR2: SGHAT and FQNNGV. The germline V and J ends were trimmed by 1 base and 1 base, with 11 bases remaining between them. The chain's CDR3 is CASSLGAAVSYEQYF. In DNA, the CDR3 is TGTGCCAGCAGCTTAGGAGCAGCGGTATCCTACGAGCAGTACTTC.

This CDR3 is CASRGDRYEKLFF. CDR3 nucleotide sequence: TGCGCCAGCAGAGGGGACCGGTATGAAAAACTGTTTTTT. The chain recombines TRBV5-1 with TRBJ1-4; tentatively, D is TRBD1 (5 bases). The CDR3 has 13 residues. Germline CDR1 SGHRS, CDR2 YFSETQ. Trimming took 5 bases from V and 6 from J, leaving 11 bases between them.

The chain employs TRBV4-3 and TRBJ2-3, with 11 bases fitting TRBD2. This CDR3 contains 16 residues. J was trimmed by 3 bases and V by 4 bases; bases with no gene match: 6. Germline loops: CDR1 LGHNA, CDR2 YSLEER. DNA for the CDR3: TGCGCCAGCAGCCCAATAGCGGGAGGGGAAACAGATACGCAGTATTTT. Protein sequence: CASSPIAGGETDTQYF.

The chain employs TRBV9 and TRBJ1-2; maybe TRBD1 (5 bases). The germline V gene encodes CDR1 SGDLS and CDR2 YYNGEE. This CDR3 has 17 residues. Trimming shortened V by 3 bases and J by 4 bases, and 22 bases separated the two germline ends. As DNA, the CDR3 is TGTGCCAGCAGCGGGGTTCGGAGGGGTCGGGGGACCTATGGCTACACCTTC. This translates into CASSGVRRGRGTYGYTF.

The CDR3, as DNA: TGTGCCAGCAGCTTTCCAGGGCTCTCCTATGGCTACACCTTC. Translation gives CASSFPGLSYGYTF. The V gene is TRBV7-9, the J gene TRBJ1-2; weak D call: TRBD1 (5 bases). V gave up 3 bases and J gave up 4 bases, with 12 bases separating them. Germline values: CDR1 SEHNR, CDR2 FQNEAQ (reference sequence). The CDR3 runs 14 residues. The whole variable domain, remainder taken from reference TRBV7-9 and TRBJ1-2, is DTGVSQNPRHKITKRGQNVTFRCDPISEHNRLYWYRQTLGQGPEFLTYFQNEAQLEKSRLLSDRFSAERPKGSFSTLEIQRTEQGDSAMYLCASSFPGLSYGYTFGSGTRLTVV.

The CDR3: CASSFGLGEQYF. The CDR3 coding sequence is TGTGCCAGCAGTTTTGGGTTGGGCGAGCAGTACTTC. V usage is TRBV27 and J usage is TRBJ2-7; D gene unclear. V dropped 3 bases and J dropped 6 bases, with 9 bases sitting between them. This CDR3 spans 12 amino acids. The germline CDR1 and CDR2 sequences are MNHEY and SMNVEV (reference sequence).

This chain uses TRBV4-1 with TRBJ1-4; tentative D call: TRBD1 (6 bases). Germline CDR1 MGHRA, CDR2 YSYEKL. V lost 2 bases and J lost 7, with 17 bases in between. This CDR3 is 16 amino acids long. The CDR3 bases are TGCGCCAGCAGCCAACGACAGGACTCAAGGGGTGAAAAACTGTTTTTT. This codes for CASSQRQDSRGEKLFF.

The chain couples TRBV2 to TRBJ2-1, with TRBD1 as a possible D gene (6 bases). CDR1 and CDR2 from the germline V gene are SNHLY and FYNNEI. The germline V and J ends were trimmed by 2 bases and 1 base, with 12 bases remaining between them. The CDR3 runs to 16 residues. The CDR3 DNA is TGTGCCAGCAGTGAATGGGGGCGTAGGTCCTACAATGAGCAGTTCTTC. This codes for CASSEWGRRSYNEQFF.

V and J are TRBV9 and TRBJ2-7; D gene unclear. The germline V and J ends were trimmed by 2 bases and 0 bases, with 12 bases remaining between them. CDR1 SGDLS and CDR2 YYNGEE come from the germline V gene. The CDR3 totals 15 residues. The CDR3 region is CASSVMAASSYEQYF. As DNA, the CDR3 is TGTGCCAGCAGCGTCATGGCCGCGAGCTCCTACGAGCAGTACTTC.

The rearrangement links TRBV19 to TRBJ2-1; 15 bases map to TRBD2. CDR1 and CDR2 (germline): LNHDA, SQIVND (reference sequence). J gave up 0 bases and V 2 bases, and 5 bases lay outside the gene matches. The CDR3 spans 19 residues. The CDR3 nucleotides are TGTGCCAGTAGTATAATCGGGACTAGCGGGGGGAGCTCCTACAATGAGCAGTTCTTC. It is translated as CASSIIGTSGGSSYNEQFF. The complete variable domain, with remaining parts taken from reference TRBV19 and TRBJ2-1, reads DGGITQSPKYLFRKEGQNVTLSCEQNLNHDAMYWYRQDPGQGLRLIYYSQIVNDFQKGDIAEGYSVSREKKESFPLTVTSAQKNPTAFYLCASSIIGTSGGSSYNEQFFGPGTRLTVL.

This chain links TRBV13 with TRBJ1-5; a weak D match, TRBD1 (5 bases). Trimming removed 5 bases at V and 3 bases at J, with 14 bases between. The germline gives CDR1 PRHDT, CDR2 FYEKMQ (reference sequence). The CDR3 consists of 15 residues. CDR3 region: CASSRRDLDNQPQHF. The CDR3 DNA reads TGTGCCAGCAGCCGCCGGGACTTGGACAATCAGCCCCAGCATTTT. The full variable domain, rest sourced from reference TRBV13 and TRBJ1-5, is AAGVIQSPRHLIKEKRETATLKCYPIPRHDTVYWYQQGPGQDPQFLISFYEKMQSDKGSIPDRFSAQQFSDYHSELNMSSLELGDSALYFCASSRRDLDNQPQHFGDGTRLSIL.

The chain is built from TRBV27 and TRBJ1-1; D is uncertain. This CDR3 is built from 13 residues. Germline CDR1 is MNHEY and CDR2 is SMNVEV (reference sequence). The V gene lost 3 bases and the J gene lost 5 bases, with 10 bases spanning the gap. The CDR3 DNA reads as TGTGCCAGCAGTTTTGCCTCGTGGACTGAAGCTTTCTTT. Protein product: CASSFASWTEAFF.

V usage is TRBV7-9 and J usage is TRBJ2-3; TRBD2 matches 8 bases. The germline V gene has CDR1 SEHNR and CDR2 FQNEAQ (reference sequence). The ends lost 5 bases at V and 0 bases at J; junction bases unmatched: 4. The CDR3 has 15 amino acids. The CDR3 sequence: CASSREGVSTDTQYF. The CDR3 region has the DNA TGTGCCAGCAGCCGGGAGGGGGTGAGCACAGATACGCAGTATTTT.

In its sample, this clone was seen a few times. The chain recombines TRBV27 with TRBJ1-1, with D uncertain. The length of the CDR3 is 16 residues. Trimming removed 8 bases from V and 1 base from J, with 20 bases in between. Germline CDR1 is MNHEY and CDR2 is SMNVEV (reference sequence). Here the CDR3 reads CASVEVGLHKNTEAFF. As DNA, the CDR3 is TGTGCCAGCGTGGAGGTCGGTCTTCATAAGAACACTGAAGCTTTCTTT.

For the CDR3, the DNA is TGTGCCAGCAGTTGGAGCGGACCCCCGGAGGAGCAGTACTTC. This translates into CASSWSGPPEEQYF. This chain joins TRBV27 and TRBJ2-7; D is perhaps TRBD2 (5 bases). Per germline, CDR1 MNHEY and CDR2 SMNVEV (reference sequence). The germline V and J ends were trimmed by 4 bases and 7 bases, with 17 bases remaining between them. The CDR3 covers 14 residues.

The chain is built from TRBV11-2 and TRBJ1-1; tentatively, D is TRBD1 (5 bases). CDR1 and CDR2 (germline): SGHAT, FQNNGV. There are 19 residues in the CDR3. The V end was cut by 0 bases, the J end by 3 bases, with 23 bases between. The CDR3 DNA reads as TGTGCCAGCAGCTTAGATCTAGCCCGCCTCGGAGGGGTCGACACTGAAGCTTTCTTT. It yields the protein CASSLDLARLGGVDTEAFF.

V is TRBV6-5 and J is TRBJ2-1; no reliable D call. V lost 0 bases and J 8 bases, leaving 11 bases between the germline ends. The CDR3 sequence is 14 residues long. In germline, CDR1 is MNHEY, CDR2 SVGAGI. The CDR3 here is CASSYSFSSHEQFF. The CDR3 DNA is TGTGCCAGCAGTTACTCTTTCAGCTCGCATGAGCAGTTCTTC.

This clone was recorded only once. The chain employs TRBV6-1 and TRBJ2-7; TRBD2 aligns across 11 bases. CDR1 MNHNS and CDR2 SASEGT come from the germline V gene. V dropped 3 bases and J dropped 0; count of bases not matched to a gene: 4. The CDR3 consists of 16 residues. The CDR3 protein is CASSDLGLAGSYEQYF. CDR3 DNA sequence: TGTGCCAGCAGTGACCTAGGACTAGCGGGCTCCTACGAGCAGTACTTC.

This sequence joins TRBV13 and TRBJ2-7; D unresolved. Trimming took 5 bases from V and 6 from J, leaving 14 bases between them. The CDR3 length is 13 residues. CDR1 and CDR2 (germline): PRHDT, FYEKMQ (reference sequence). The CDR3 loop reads CASSPGPGVEQYF. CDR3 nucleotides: TGTGCCAGCAGCCCCGGGCCCGGTGTCGAGCAGTACTTC.

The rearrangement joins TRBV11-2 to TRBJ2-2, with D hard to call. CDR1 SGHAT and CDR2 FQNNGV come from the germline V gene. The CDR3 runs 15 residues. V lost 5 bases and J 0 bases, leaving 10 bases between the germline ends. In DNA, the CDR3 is TGTGCCAGCAGCAGTGGGCTAACGAACACCGGGGAGCTGTTTTTT. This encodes CASSSGLTNTGELFF.

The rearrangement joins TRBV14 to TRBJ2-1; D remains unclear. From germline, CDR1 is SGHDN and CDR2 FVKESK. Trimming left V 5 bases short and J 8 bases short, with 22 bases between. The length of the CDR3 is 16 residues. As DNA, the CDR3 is TGTGCCAGCAGCAAGCGCTTCGGGCTAGAGGTCGATGAGCAGTTCTTC. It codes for CASSKRFGLEVDEQFF.

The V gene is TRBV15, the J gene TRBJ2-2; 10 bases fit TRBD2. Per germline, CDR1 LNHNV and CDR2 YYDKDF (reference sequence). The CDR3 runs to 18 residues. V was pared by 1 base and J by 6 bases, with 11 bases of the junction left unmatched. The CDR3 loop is CATSRAYGTSELAGELFF. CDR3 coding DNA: TGTGCCACCAGCAGAGCCTATGGGACTAGCGAATTGGCCGGGGAGCTGTTTTTT.